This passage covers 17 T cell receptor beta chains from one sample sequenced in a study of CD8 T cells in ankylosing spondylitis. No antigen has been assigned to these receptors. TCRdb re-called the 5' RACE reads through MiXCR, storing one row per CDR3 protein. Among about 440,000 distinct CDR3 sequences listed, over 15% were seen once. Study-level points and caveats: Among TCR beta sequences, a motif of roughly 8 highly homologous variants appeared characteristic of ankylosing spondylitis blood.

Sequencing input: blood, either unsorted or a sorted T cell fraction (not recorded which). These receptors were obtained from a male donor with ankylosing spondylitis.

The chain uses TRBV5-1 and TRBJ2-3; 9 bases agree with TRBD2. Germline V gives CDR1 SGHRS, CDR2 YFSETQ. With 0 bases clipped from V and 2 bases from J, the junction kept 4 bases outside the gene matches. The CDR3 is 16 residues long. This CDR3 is CASSLAGLANTDTQYF. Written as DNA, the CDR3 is TGCGCCAGCAGCTTGGCCGGACTAGCGAACACAGATACGCAGTATTTT.

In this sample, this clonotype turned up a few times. The DNA of the CDR3 is TGCAGTGCTACCGCCGGGACAGGGGAGAACACTGAAGCTTTCTTT. It yields the protein CSATAGTGENTEAFF. This chain joins TRBV20-1 and TRBJ1-1; 10 bases are shared with TRBD1. J gave up 1 base and V 4 bases, and 6 bases lay outside the gene matches. This CDR3 has 15 amino acids. The germline V gene encodes CDR1 DFQATT and CDR2 SNEGSKA (reference sequence).

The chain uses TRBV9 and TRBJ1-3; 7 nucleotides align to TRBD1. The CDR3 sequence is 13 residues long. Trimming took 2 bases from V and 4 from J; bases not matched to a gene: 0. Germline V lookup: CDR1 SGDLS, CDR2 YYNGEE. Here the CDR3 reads CASSVTGGNTIYF. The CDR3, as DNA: TGTGCCAGCAGCGTGACAGGGGGAAACACCATATATTTT.

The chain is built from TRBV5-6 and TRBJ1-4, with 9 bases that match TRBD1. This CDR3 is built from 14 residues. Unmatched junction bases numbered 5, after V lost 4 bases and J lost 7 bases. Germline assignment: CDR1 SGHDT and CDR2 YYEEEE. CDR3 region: CASSKGQGSEKLFF. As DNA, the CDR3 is TGTGCCAGCAGCAAAGGACAGGGGAGTGAAAAACTGTTTTTT.

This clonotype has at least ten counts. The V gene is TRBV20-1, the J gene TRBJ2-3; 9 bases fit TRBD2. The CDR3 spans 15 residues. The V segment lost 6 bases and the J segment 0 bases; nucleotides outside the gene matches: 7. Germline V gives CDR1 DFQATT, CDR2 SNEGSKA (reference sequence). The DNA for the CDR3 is TGCAGTGCCTACGGACTAGCGATTAGCACAGATACGCAGTATTTT. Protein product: CSAYGLAISTDTQYF.

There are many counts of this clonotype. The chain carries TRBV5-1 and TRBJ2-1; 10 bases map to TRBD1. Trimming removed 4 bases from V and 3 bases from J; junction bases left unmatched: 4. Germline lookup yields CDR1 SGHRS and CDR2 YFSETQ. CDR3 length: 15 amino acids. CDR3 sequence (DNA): TGCGCCAGCAGCCGAGGACAGGGGGGCTACAATGAGCAGTTCTTC. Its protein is CASSRGQGGYNEQFF.

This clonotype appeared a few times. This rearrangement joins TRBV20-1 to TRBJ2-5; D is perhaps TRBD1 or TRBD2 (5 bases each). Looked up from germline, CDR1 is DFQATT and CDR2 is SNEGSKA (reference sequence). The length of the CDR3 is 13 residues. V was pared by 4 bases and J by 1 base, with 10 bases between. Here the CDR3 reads CSATGTTQETQYF. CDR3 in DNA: TGCAGTGCTACCGGGACCACCCAAGAGACCCAGTACTTC.

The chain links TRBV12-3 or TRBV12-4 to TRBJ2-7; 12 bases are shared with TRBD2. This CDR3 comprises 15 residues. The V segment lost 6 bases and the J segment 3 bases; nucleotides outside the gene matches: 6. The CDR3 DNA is TGTGCCAGCAGCCGTGGACTAGCGGGACACTACGAGCAGTACTTC. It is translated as CASSRGLAGHYEQYF.

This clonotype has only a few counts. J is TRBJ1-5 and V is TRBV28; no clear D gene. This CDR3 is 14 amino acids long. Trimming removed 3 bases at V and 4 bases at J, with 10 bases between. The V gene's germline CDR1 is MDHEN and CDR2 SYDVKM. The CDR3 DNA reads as TGTGCCAGCAGTTTCGGCGGGGAAAATCAGCCCCAGCATTTT. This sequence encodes CASSFGGENQPQHF.

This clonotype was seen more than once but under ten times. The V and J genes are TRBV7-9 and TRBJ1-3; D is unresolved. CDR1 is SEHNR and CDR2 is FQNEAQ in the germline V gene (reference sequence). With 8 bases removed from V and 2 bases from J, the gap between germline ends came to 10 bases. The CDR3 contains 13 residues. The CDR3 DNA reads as TGTGCCAGCGGGGAGGGAGCTGGAAACACCATATATTTT. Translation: CASGEGAGNTIYF.

The CDR3 DNA is TGTGCCAGCAGCAACGAGGATACGCAGTATTTT. Translated, it gives CASSNEDTQYF. This chain links TRBV9 with TRBJ2-3; D unresolved. The V end lost 4 bases, the J end lost 6 bases, and 6 bases lay between the germline ends. This CDR3 has 11 residues. Germline CDR1 reads SGDLS; CDR2 reads YYNGEE.

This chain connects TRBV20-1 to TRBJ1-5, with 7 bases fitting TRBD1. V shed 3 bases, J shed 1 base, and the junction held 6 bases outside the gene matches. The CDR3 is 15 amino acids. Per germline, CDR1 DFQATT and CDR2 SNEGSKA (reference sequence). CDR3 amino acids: CSARGRQGSNQPQHF. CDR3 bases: TGCAGTGCTAGGGGCCGACAGGGAAGCAATCAGCCCCAGCATTTT.

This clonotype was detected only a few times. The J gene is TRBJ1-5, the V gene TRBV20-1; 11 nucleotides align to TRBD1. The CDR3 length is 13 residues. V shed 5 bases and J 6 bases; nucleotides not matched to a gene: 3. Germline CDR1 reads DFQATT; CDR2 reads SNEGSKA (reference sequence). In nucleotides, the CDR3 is TGCAGTGCTCGGACAGGGGGCGGTCAGCCCCAGCATTTT. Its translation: CSARTGGGQPQHF.

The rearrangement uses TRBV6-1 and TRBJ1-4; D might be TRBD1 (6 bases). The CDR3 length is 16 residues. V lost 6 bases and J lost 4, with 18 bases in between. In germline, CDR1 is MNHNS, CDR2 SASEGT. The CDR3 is CASSGQPTGVNEKLFF. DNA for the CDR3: TGTGCCAGCAGCGGTCAACCGACAGGAGTTAATGAAAAACTGTTTTTT.

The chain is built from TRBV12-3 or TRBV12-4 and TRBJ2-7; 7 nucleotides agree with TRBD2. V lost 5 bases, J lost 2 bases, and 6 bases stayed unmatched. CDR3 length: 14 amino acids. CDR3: CASSLSGQTYEQYF. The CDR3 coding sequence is TGTGCCAGCAGTCTTAGCGGGCAAACCTACGAGCAGTACTTC.

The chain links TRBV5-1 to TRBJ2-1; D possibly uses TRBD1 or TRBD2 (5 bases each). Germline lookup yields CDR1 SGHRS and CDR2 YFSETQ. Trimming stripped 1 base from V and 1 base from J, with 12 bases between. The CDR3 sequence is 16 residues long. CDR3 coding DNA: TGCGCCAGCAGCTTGCCTACCGGGGCGTCCTACAATGAGCAGTTCTTC. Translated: CASSLPTGASYNEQFF.

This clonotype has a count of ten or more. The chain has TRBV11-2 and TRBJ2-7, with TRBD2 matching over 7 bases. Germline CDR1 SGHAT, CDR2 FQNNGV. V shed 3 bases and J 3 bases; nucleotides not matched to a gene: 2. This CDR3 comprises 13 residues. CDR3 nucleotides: TGTGCCAGCAGCTTGGGGGGGGACTACGAGCAGTACTTC. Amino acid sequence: CASSLGGDYEQYF.